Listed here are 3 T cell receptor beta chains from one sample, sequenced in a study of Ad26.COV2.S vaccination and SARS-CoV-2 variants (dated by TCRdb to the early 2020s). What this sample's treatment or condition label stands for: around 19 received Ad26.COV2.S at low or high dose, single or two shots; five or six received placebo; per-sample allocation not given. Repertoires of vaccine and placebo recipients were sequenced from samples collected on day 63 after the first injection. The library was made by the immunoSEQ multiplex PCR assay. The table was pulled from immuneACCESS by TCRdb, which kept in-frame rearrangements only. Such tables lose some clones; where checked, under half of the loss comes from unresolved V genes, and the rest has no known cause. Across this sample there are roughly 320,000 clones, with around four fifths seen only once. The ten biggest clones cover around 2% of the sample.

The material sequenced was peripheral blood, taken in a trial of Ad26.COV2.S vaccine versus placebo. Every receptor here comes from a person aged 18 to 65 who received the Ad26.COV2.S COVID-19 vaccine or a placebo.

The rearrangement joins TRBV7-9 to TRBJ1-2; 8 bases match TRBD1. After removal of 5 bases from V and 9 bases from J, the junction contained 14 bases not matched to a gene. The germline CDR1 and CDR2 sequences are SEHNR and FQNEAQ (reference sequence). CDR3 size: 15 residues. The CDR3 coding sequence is TGTGCCAGCAGCCTAGGGCGACAGGGGTCGGGGCGCTACACCTTC. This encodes CASSLGRQGSGRYTF. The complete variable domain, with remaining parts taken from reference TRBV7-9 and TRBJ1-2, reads DTGVSQNPRHKITKRGQNVTFRCDPISEHNRLYWYRQTLGQGPEFLTYFQNEAQLEKSRLLSDRFSAERPKGSFSTLEIQRTEQGDSAMYLCASSLGRQGSGRYTFGSGTRLTVV.

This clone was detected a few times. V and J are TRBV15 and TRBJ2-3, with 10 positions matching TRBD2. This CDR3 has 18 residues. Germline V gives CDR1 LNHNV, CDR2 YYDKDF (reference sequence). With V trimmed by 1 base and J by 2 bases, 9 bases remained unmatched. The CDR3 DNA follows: TGTGCCACCAGCAGAGGAGGTATTAGCGGGGGGTTCACAGATACGCAGTATTTT. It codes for CATSRGGISGGFTDTQYF. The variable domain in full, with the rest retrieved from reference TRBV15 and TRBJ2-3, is DAMVIQNPRYQVTQFGKPVTLSCSQTLNHNVMYWYQQKSSQAPKLLFHYYDKDFNNEADTPDNFQSRRPNTSFCFLDIRSPGLGDTAMYLCATSRGGISGGFTDTQYFGPGTRLTVL.

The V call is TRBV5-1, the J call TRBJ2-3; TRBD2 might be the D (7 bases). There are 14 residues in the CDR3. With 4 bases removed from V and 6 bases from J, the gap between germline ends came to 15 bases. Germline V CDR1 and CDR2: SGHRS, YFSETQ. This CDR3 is CASSPEGGADTQYF. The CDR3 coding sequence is TGCGCCAGCAGCCCCGAGGGGGGGGCGGATACGCAGTATTTT.